Listed below are T cell receptor beta chains from one sample, sequenced in a study of blood T cell repertoires in COVID-19. Data came from immunoSEQ multiplex PCR; TCRdb stores just in-frame clones and leaves some out. The table shows just over 300,000 clones, with about nine tenths occurring only once. The sequenced sample was PBMCs or T cells enriched from blood (not recorded which). The receptors were gathered from a man aged 25 to 40 who had recovered from COVID-19. Each CDR3 is given with its conserved first and last residue. The order of the fields is clone size, D gene, J gene, V gene, CDR3 DNA, CDR3 protein. The D gene is left open where the match is weak. Not all rows give a size; the values are once, few, many and, for expanded clones, a class.

size: NA
D: NA
J: TRBJ1-5
V: TRBV27
DNA: TGTGCCAGCAGCCGGGGACAGCCCCAGCATTTT
CDR3: CASSRGQPQHF

size: NA
D: TRBD1
J: TRBJ2-7
V: TRBV5-1
DNA: TGCGCCAGCAGCTCAACAGGGGATTTTGGGTACGAGCAGTACTTC
CDR3: CASSSTGDFGYEQYF

size: NA
D: NA
J: TRBJ2-7
V: TRBV24-1
DNA: TGTGCCACCAGTGATGGCGGTAACTACGAGCAGTACTTC
CDR3: CATSDGGNYEQYF

size: NA
D: TRBD1
J: TRBJ1-2
V: TRBV27
DNA: TGTGCCAGCACCCCAGACAGGGGCTCCATCGGCTACACCTTC
CDR3: CASTPDRGSIGYTF

size: once
D: TRBD1
J: TRBJ2-7
V: TRBV19
DNA: TGTGCCAGTAGTATAGATGGGCAGGGGGCCCCCTACGAGCAGTACTTC
CDR3: CASSIDGQGAPYEQYF

size: NA
D: NA
J: TRBJ1-2
V: TRBV4-2
DNA: TGTGCCAGCAGCCAAGATCGCGAGAATGGCTACACCTTC
CDR3: CASSQDRENGYTF

size: NA
D: NA
J: TRBJ1-6
V: TRBV28
DNA: TGTGCCAGCAGTTTACCTTACGGGGGGAACTCACCCCTCCACTTT
CDR3: CASSLPYGGNSPLHF

size: NA
D: NA
J: TRBJ1-2
V: TRBV28
DNA: TGTGCCAGCTCTGACAGACCTAACTATGGCTACACCTTC
CDR3: CASSDRPNYGYTF

size: few
D: TRBD1
J: TRBJ1-5
V: TRBV19
DNA: TGTGCCGCAAGACAACAGGGGGCAGGTCAGCCCCAGCATTTT
CDR3: CAARQQGAGQPQHF

size: NA
D: NA
J: TRBJ1-6
V: TRBV3-1/TRBV3-2
DNA: TGTGCCAGCAGCCAGTTGCAGAATAATTCACCCCTCCACTTT
CDR3: CASSQLQNNSPLHF

size: NA
D: NA
J: TRBJ2-2
V: TRBV21-1
DNA: TGTGCCAGCAGCCACGGGGGGGACAGCGGGAGGACCGGGGAGCTGTTTTTT
CDR3: CASSHGGDSGRTGELFF

size: NA
D: TRBD1
J: TRBJ1-6
V: TRBV18
DNA: TGTGCCAGCTCACCGTACGCCGGGACAGGGCTAGAGTCACCCCTCCACTTT
CDR3: CASSPYAGTGLESPLHF

size: NA
D: TRBD2
J: TRBJ2-1
V: TRBV18
DNA: TGTGCCAGCTCACCAAGACTAGCGGAGGGACCGAATGAGCAGTTCTTC
CDR3: CASSPRLAEGPNEQFF

size: NA
D: TRBD2
J: TRBJ2-3
V: TRBV10-2
DNA: TGCGCCAGCAGGAACGAACGGGCGGGACTAGCGGGAGCGGATACGCAGTATTTT
CDR3: CASRNERAGLAGADTQYF

size: once
D: TRBD1
J: TRBJ2-7
V: TRBV28
DNA: TGTGCCAGCAGTTTACACAGGGGGGAAATTTACTACGAGCAGTACTTC
CDR3: CASSLHRGEIYYEQYF

size: NA
D: NA
J: TRBJ1-1
V: TRBV5-1
DNA: TGCGCCAGCAGCTCCACTGTCCTGATGAACACTGAAGCTTTCTTT
CDR3: CASSSTVLMNTEAFF

size: few
D: NA
J: TRBJ2-2
V: TRBV5-1
DNA: TGCGCCAGCAGCTTGACAGGGCTGAACACCGGGGAGCTGTTTTTT
CDR3: CASSLTGLNTGELFF

size: NA
D: NA
J: TRBJ2-6
V: TRBV6-4
DNA: TGTGCCAGCCGGCGGGTCGTTTCTGGGGCCAACGTCCTGACTTTC
CDR3: CASRRVVSGANVLTF

size: NA
D: NA
J: TRBJ1-1
V: TRBV14
DNA: TGTGCCAGCAGCCCTAGGAGGCAGCCCCGTCTTCAGGAAGCTTTCTTT
CDR3: CASSPRRQPRLQEAFF

size: NA
D: NA
J: TRBJ2-3
V: TRBV4-1
DNA: TGCGCCAGCAGCCAAGTTCTAACCGATGGCACAGATACGCAGTATTTT
CDR3: CASSQVLTDGTDTQYF

size: once
D: TRBD1
J: TRBJ2-7
V: TRBV27
DNA: TGTGCCAGCAGTTTCGATGACAGGGGAACGAGCTCCTACGAGCAGTACTTC
CDR3: CASSFDDRGTSSYEQYF

size: NA
D: NA
J: TRBJ1-1
V: TRBV7-8
DNA: TGTGCCAGCAGCTTAGCCTTTGAGGGGACACACGTATCTGAAGCTTTCTTT
CDR3: CASSLAFEGTHVSEAFF

size: NA
D: NA
J: TRBJ1-2
V: TRBV19
DNA: TGTGCCAGTATCAGAACAGCCAATTCTTTTAACTATGGCTACACCTTC
CDR3: CASIRTANSFNYGYTF

size: NA
D: TRBD1
J: TRBJ1-2
V: TRBV19
DNA: TGTGCCAGTAGCGACAGGGCATACTATGGCTACACCTTC
CDR3: CASSDRAYYGYTF

size: NA
D: TRBD2
J: TRBJ2-3
V: TRBV7-8
DNA: TGTGCCAGCAGCTCCCTAGCGGGGGGAGGGGATACGCAGTATTTT
CDR3: CASSSLAGGGDTQYF